This T cell receptor beta chain was retrieved from a study of T-cell reconstitution after alpha-beta-depleted transplantation in children. General study points: TCRbeta diversity was high at day 60 in some patients (a result of surviving recipient T cells and thymic progenitors). From newly produced T cells came most of the T-cell counts and diversity one year after transplant.

Preparation of the TCRbeta library involved a method that used unique molecular identifiers. TCRdb used MiXCR to reprocess the PCR reads, holding one entry per CDR3 protein. The profile shows some 840,000 distinct CDR3 sequences, roughly 15% of them singletons. This clonotype was counted only a few times. Its specificity is unknown. Trimming stripped 4 bases from V and 0 bases from J, with 12 bases between. This CDR3 region has 16 residues. Germline lookup yields CDR1 LGHNA and CDR2 YNFKEQ. Here the sequenced sample was PBMCs, mostly from graft donor cells, taken 360 days after TCRalphabeta/CD19-depleted stem cell transplant. The TCR sequence derives from a male patient aged 10 to 17 who had a stem cell transplant for acute lymphoblastic leukemia, so the T cells may come from the graft donor. The chain recombines TRBV4-2 with TRBJ1-4; no firm D call. This CDR3 reads CASSPYGGATNEKLFF. In DNA, the CDR3 is TGTGCCAGCAGCCCATACGGAGGAGCAACTAATGAAAAACTGTTTTTT.